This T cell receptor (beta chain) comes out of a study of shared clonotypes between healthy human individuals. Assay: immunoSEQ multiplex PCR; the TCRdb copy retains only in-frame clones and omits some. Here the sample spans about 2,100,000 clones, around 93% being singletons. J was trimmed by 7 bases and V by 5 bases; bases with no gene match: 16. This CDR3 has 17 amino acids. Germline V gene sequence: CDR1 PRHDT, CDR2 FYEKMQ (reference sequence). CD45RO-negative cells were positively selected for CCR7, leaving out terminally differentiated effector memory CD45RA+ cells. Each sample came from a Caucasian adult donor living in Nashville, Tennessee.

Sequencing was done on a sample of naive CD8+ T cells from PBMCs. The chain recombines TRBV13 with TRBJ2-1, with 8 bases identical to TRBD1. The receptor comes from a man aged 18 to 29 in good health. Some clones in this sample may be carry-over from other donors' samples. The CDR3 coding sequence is TGTGCCAGCAGCAGAGAAAAGACAGGGGCCCTAAGGAATGAGCAGTTCTTC. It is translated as CASSREKTGALRNEQFF.